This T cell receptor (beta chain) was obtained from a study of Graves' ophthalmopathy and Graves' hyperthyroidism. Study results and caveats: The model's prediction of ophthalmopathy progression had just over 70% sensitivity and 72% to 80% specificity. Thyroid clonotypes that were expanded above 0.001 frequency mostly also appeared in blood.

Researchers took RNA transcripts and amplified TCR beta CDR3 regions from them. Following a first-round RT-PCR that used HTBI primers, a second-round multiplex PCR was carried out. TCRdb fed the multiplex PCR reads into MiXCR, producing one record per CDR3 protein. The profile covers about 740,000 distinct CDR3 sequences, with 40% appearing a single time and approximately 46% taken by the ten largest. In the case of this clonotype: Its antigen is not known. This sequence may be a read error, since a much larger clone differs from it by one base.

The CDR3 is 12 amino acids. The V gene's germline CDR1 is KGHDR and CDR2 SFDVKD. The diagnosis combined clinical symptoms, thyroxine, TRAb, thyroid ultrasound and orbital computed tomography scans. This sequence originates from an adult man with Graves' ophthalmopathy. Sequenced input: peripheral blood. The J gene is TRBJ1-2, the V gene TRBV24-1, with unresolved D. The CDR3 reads CAISETDGGYTF. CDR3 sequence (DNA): TGTGCCATCAGTGAGACGGACGGCGGCTACACCTTC.